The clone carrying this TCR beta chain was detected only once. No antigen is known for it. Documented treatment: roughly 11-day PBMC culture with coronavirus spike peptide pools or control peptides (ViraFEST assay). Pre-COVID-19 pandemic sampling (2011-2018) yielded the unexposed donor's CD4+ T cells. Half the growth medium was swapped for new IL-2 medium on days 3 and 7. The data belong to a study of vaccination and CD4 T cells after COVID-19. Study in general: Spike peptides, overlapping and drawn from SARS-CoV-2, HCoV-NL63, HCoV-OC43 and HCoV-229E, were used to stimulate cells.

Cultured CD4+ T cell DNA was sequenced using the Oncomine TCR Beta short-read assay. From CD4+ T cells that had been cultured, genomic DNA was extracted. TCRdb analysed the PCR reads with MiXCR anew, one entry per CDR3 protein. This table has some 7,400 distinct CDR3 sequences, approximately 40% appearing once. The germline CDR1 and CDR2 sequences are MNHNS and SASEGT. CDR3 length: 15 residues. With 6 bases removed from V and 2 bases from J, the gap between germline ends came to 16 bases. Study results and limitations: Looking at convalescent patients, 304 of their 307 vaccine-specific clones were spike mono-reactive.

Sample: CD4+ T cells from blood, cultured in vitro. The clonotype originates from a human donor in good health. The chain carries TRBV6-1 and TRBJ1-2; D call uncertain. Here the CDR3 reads CASRPTTLGNYGYTF. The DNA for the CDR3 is TGTGCCAGCAGGCCAACCACCTTAGGGAACTATGGCTACACCTTC.